This entry lists 20 T cell receptor beta chains sequenced from one sample in a study of somatic mutations in cytotoxic T cells in rheumatoid arthritis. Clones were read by immunoSEQ multiplex PCR, and TCRdb kept only the in-frame ones, dropping some. The sample holds more than 10,000 clones, about 83% seen once. Source material: CD8+ T cells sorted from blood. These receptors came from an adult with rheumatoid arthritis.

The V gene is TRBV19, the J gene TRBJ1-2, with TRBD1 as a possible D gene (6 bases). The CDR3 has 13 amino acids. CDR1 and CDR2 (germline): LNHDA, SQIVND (reference sequence). Trimming cost V 8 bases and J 7 bases, with 17 bases left between them. The DNA for the CDR3 is TGTGCCAGTCTCCAGACAGGACTCCGTGGCTACACCTTC. This encodes CASLQTGLRGYTF. The whole variable domain, filled in from reference TRBV19 and TRBJ1-2, reads DGGITQSPKYLFRKEGQNVTLSCEQNLNHDAMYWYRQDPGQGLRLIYYSQIVNDFQKGDIAEGYSVSREKKESFPLTVTSAQKNPTAFYLCASLQTGLRGYTFGSGTRLTVV.

This clone has more than one count but fewer than ten. This sequence joins TRBV19 and TRBJ2-1, with D unclear. V was trimmed by 8 bases and J by 8 bases, leaving 13 bases between them. This CDR3 is 12 amino acids long. Per germline, CDR1 LNHDA and CDR2 SQIVND (reference sequence). The CDR3 sequence is CASGPQMDEQFF. DNA for the CDR3: TGTGCCAGTGGACCCCAGATGGATGAGCAGTTCTTC.

CDR3 DNA: TGTGCCACCAGCACGGACAGGGCAACAAACACTGAAGCTTTCTTT. Protein sequence: CATSTDRATNTEAFF. This chain uses TRBV15 with TRBJ1-1; TRBD1 matches 8 bases. Trimming took 4 bases from V and 2 from J; bases not matched to a gene: 6. Germline CDR1 and CDR2: LNHNV and YYDKDF (reference sequence). The CDR3 covers 15 residues.

This chain connects TRBV7-3 to TRBJ2-7, with D maybe TRBD1 (5 bases). In germline, CDR1 is SGHTA, CDR2 FQGTGA. V was shortened by 0 bases and J by 6 bases, with 9 bases between the two germline ends. The CDR3 length is 13 residues. The CDR3 DNA follows: TGTGCCAGCAGCTTAACGGGGCTAGGCGAGCAGTACTTC. Translating gives CASSLTGLGEQYF.

This rearrangement joins TRBV7-9 to TRBJ1-1, with TRBD1 matching 9 bases. The length of the CDR3 is 14 residues. CDR1 SEHNR and CDR2 FQNEAQ come from the germline V gene (reference sequence). J lost 3 bases, V lost 5 bases, and 4 bases had no gene match. CDR3 coding DNA: TGTGCCAGCAGCCTAGGACAGGGGCACACTGAAGCTTTCTTT. Its protein product is CASSLGQGHTEAFF.

This clone was seen only once. J is TRBJ2-3 and V is TRBV7-9; D not resolved. CDR1 SEHNR and CDR2 FQNEAQ come from the germline V gene (reference sequence). V lost 0 bases and J lost 0, with 7 bases in between. CDR3 length: 15 amino acids. The chain's CDR3 is CASSLARVSTDTQYF. The CDR3 DNA reads TGTGCCAGCAGCTTAGCTAGGGTTAGCACAGATACGCAGTATTTT.

The gene calls are TRBV5-6 and TRBJ2-2; no firm D call. The CDR3 has 15 amino acids. The germline gives CDR1 SGHDT, CDR2 YYEEEE. The V and J ends lost 0 bases and 3 bases respectively, with 9 bases between them. The CDR3 spells CASSLGARDTGELFF. The CDR3 DNA follows: TGTGCCAGCAGCTTGGGAGCTCGGGACACCGGGGAGCTGTTTTTT.

The DNA for the CDR3 is TGCGCCAGCAGCTTGTTAGATTCCTACAATGAGCAGTTCTTC. It codes for CASSLLDSYNEQFF. This chain links TRBV5-1 with TRBJ2-1; D not certain. CDR1 and CDR2 (germline): SGHRS, YFSETQ. The CDR3 covers 14 residues. V was shortened by 1 base and J by 1 base, with 6 bases between the two germline ends.

The rearrangement joins TRBV6-6 to TRBJ1-2; TRBD1 matches at 7 bases. The CDR3 contains 15 residues. Trimming cost V 6 bases and J 8 bases; bases outside gene matches: 15. Germline CDR1 reads MNHNY; CDR2 reads SVGAGI (reference sequence). The CDR3 sequence is CASSSTGAGMYGYTF. For the CDR3, the DNA is TGTGCCAGCAGCTCAACAGGGGCCGGAATGTACGGCTACACCTTC.

This clone is deemed medium-sized. This rearrangement joins TRBV29-1 to TRBJ2-4; TRBD1 matches at 10 bases. V lost 2 bases, J lost 0 bases, and 4 bases stayed unmatched. In germline, CDR1 is SQVTM, CDR2 ANQGSEA. The CDR3 runs to 16 residues. The CDR3 is CSVESGQGLAKNIQYF. The CDR3 nucleotides are TGCAGCGTTGAATCGGGACAGGGGCTAGCCAAAAACATTCAGTACTTC.

This clone occurred a few times. The CDR3 sequence is CASSLPLHSHGYTF. CDR3 DNA sequence: TGTGCCAGCAGCTTACCACTCCACAGCCATGGCTACACCTTC. The genes are TRBV5-4 and TRBJ1-2; D not certain. This CDR3 has 14 amino acids. V lost 2 bases and J lost 6, with 14 bases in between. Germline CDR1 SGHNT, CDR2 YYREEE (reference sequence).

This clone came up a few times. This sequence joins TRBV9 and TRBJ2-7; 7 nucleotides match TRBD2. The CDR3 covers 14 residues. The germline V gene has CDR1 SGDLS and CDR2 YYNGEE. Trimming cost V 4 bases and J 5 bases; bases outside gene matches: 9. The CDR3 protein is CASSPGTNYNEQYF. The CDR3 DNA follows: TGTGCCAGCAGCCCAGGGACTAATTATAACGAGCAGTACTTC.

The V and J genes are TRBV11-3 and TRBJ2-7, with D perhaps TRBD2 (5 bases). Trimming cost V 5 bases and J 3 bases, with 11 bases left between them. Germline V gene lookup returns CDR1 SGHNT and CDR2 YENEEA. The CDR3 covers 13 residues. This CDR3 is CASSPDRGYEQYF. The CDR3 region has the DNA TGTGCCAGCAGCCCCGACCGGGGCTACGAGCAGTACTTC.

The chain employs TRBV9 and TRBJ2-7; 8 bases are a match to TRBD2. Germline-derived CDR1 and CDR2 are SGDLS and YYNGEE. Germline trimming cut 3 bases from V and 6 bases from J; bases unmatched to any gene: 11. The CDR3 consists of 15 residues. The CDR3 sequence: CASSESGGGDSEQYF. The DNA for the CDR3 is TGTGCCAGCAGCGAAAGCGGGGGAGGTGACTCCGAGCAGTACTTC.

This chain joins TRBV28 and TRBJ1-4; no clear D gene. The CDR3 covers 15 residues. Germline loops: CDR1 MDHEN, CDR2 SYDVKM. V was trimmed by 3 bases and J by 0 bases, leaving 8 bases between them. The CDR3 region has the DNA TGTGCCAGCAGTTTGACCCCTGCAACTAATGAAAAACTGTTTTTT. As protein: CASSLTPATNEKLFF.

The chain employs TRBV7-3 and TRBJ2-7; D may correspond to TRBD1 or TRBD2 (7 bases each). The CDR3 is made up of 13 amino acids. Germline V gives CDR1 SGHTA, CDR2 FQGTGA. Between the trimmed V and J ends, which lost 5 bases and 6 bases, there was a span of 14 bases. The CDR3 sequence is CASSPGEGAEQYF. CDR3 DNA: TGTGCCAGCAGCCCAGGGGAGGGGGCCGAGCAGTACTTC. Filled out from reference TRBV7-3 and TRBJ2-7, the complete variable domain reads GAGVSQTPSNKVTEKGKYVELRCDPISGHTALYWYRQSLGQGPEFLIYFQGTGAADDSGLPNDRFFAVRPEGSVSTLKIQRTERGDSAVYLCASSPGEGAEQYFGPGTRLTVT.

The rearrangement links TRBV20-1 to TRBJ1-1; no reliable D call. The V gene's germline CDR1 is DFQATT and CDR2 SNEGSKA (reference sequence). The CDR3 extends over 11 amino acids. The germline V and J ends were trimmed by 2 bases and 3 bases, with 4 bases remaining between them. The CDR3 nucleotides are TGCAGTGCTAGACAGTACACTGAAGCTTTCTTT. Its protein is CSARQYTEAFF.

V and J are TRBV19 and TRBJ2-3; D possibly corresponds to TRBD1 (6 bases). CDR1 is LNHDA, CDR2 SQIVND, per germline (reference sequence). The CDR3 is made up of 15 amino acids. Trimming stripped 5 bases from V and 2 bases from J, with 14 bases between. As DNA, the CDR3 is TGTGCCAGTAGTCGCCAGACAGGACCCACAGATACGCAGTATTTT. It is translated as CASSRQTGPTDTQYF.

This sequence joins TRBV28 and TRBJ2-1; 9 bases line up with TRBD2. CDR3 length: 19 residues. Germline CDR1 and CDR2: MDHEN and SYDVKM. Trimming took 5 bases from V and 0 from J; bases not matched to a gene: 14. In nucleotides, the CDR3 is TGTGCCAGCAGTACCCGGTTGATTCTAGCGGGGAGCTCCTACAATGAGCAGTTCTTC. Translating gives CASSTRLILAGSSYNEQFF. Complete variable domain (other parts from reference TRBV28 and TRBJ2-1): DVKVTQSSRYLVKRTGEKVFLECVQDMDHENMFWYRQDPGLGLRLIYFSYDVKMKEKGDIPEGYSVSREKKERFSLILESASTNQTSMYLCASSTRLILAGSSYNEQFFGPGTRLTVL.

Only a few counts were recorded for this clone. J is TRBJ2-7 and V is TRBV28; 7 bases map to TRBD1. Germline CDR1 and CDR2: MDHEN and SYDVKM. This CDR3 has 14 residues. V gave up 6 bases and J gave up 6 bases; unmatched junction bases: 11. CDR3 region: CASSPTGAGGEQYF. CDR3 sequence (DNA): TGTGCCAGCAGCCCAACAGGGGCAGGAGGCGAGCAGTACTTC.